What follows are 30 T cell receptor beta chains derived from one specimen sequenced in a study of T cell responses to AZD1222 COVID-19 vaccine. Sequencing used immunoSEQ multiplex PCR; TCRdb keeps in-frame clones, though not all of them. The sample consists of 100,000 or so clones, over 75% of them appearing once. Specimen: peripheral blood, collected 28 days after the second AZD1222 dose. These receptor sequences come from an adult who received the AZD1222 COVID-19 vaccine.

CDR3 DNA sequence: TGTGCCAGCAGTCGCGCGGGGTCAGGGGAAGAGACCCAGTACTTC. Translated, it gives CASSRAGSGEETQYF. J is TRBJ2-5 and V is TRBV28; the D call may be TRBD1 or TRBD2 (6 bases each). The CDR3 runs 15 residues. Germline CDR1 reads MDHEN; CDR2 reads SYDVKM. Trimming stripped 5 bases from V and 3 bases from J, with 16 bases between.

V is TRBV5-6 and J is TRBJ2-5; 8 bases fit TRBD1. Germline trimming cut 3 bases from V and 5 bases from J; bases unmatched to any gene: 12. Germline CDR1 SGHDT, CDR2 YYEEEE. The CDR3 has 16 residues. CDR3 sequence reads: CASSWEDRDPRETQYF. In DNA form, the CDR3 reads TGTGCCAGCAGCTGGGAGGACAGGGACCCCCGGGAGACCCAGTACTTC.

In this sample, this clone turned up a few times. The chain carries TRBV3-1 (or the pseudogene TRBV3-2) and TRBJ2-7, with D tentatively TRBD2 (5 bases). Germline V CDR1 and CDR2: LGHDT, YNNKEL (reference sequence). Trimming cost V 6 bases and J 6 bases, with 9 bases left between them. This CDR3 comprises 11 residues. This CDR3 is CASRRAGEQYF. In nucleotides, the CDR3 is TGTGCCAGCAGGAGGGCTGGCGAGCAGTACTTC.

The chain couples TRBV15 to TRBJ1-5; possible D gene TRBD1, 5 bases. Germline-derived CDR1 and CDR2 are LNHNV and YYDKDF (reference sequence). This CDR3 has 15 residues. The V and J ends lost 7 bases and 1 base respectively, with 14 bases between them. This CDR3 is CATNGSPGSNQPQHF. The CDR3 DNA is TGTGCCACCAACGGGTCCCCAGGGAGCAATCAGCCCCAGCATTTT.

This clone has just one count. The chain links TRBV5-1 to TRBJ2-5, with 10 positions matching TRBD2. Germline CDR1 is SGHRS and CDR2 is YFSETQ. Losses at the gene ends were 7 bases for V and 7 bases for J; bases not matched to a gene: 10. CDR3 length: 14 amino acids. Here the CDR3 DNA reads TGCGCCAGCGGAACTAGCGGGGCCCCGGGGACCCAGTACTTC. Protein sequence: CASGTSGAPGTQYF.

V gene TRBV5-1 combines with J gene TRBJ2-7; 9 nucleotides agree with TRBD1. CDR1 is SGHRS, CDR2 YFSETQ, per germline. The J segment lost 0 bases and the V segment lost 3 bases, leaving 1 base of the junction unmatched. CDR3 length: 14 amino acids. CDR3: CASSSGQGSYEQYF. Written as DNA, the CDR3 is TGCGCCAGCAGCTCGGGACAGGGCTCCTACGAGCAGTACTTC.

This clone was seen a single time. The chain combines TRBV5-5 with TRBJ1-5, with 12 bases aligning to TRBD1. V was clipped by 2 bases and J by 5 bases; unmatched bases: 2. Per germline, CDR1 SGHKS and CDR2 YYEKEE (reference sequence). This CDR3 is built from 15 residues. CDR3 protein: CASSFGTGGYQPQHF. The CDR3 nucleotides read TGTGCCAGCAGCTTCGGGACAGGGGGCTATCAGCCCCAGCATTTT.

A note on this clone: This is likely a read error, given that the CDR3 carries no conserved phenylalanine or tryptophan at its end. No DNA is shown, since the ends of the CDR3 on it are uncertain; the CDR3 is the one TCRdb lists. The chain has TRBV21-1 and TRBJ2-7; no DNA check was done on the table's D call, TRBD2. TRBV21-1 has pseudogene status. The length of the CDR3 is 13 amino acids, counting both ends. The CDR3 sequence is CASSKGFGTSRSS.

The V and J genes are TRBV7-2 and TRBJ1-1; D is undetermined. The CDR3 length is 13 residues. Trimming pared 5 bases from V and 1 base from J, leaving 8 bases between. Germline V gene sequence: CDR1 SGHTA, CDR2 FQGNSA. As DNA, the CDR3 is TGTGCCAGCAGCACCCTGGGGAACACTGAAGCTTTCTTT. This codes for CASSTLGNTEAFF.

The CDR3 nucleotides are TGTGCCAGCAGGGCCGAGGACAGATCGAACACTGAAGCTTTCTTT. It translates to CASRAEDRSNTEAFF. The chain links TRBV6-5 to TRBJ1-1; tentative D call: TRBD1 (6 bases). V lost 6 bases to trimming and J lost 1 base, with 15 bases between them. This CDR3 comprises 15 residues. Germline loops: CDR1 MNHEY, CDR2 SVGAGI.

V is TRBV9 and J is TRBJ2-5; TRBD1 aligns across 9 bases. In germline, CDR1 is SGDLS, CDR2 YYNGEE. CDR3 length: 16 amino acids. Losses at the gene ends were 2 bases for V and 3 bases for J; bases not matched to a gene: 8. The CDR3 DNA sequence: TGTGCCAGCAGCGTGGGGACAGGGTGGGGTGAAGAGACCCAGTACTTC. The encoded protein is CASSVGTGWGEETQYF.

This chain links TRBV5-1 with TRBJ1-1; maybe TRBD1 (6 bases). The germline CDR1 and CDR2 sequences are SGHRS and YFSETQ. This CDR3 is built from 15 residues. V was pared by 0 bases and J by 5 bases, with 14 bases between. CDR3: CASSLVGDTRTEAFF. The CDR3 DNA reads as TGCGCCAGCAGCTTGGTGGGGGACACTCGTACTGAAGCTTTCTTT.

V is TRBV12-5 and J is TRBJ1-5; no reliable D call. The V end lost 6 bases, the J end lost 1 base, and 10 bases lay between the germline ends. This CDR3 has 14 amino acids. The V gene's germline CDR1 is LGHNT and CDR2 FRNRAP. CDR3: CASGPAGSNQPQHF. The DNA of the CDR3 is TGTGCTAGTGGACCCGCCGGGAGCAATCAGCCCCAGCATTTT.

This CDR3 is CASSQGLAGAETQYF. CDR3 nucleotide sequence: TGTGCCAGCAGCCAAGGACTAGCGGGAGCAGAGACCCAGTACTTC. The gene calls are TRBV5-4 and TRBJ2-5; 13 bases are a match to TRBD2. The CDR3 loop spans 15 amino acids. Germline CDR1 SGHNT, CDR2 YYREEE (reference sequence). V shed 4 bases, J shed 4 bases, and the junction held 4 bases outside the gene matches.

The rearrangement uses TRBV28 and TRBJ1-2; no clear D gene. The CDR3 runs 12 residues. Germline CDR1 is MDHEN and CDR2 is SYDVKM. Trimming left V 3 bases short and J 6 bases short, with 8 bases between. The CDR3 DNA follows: TGTGCCAGCAGTTTTTTCGGGGATGGCTACACCTTC. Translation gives CASSFFGDGYTF.

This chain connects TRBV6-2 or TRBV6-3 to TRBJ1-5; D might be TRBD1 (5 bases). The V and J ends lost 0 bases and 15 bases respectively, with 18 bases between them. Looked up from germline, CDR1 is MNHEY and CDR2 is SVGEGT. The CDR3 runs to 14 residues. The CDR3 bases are TGTGCCAGCAGTTACTCCGGGACCCCCCGAGGTTGGCATTTT. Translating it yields CASSYSGTPRGWHF.

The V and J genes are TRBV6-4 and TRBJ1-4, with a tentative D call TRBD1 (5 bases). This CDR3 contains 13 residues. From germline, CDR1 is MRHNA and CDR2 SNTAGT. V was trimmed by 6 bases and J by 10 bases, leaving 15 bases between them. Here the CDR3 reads CASSPPGGRKLFF. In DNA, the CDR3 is TGTGCCAGCAGCCCACCGGGGGGTAGAAAACTGTTTTTT.

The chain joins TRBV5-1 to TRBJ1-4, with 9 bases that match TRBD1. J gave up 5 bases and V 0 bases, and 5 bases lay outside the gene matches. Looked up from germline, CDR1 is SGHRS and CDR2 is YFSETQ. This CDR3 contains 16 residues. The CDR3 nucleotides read TGCGCCAGCAGCTTGGACCTCGGGACAGGGAATGAAAAACTGTTTTTT. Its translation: CASSLDLGTGNEKLFF. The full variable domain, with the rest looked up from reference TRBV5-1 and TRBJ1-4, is KAGVTQTPRYLIKTRGQQVTLSCSPISGHRSVSWYQQTPGQGLQFLFEYFSETQRNKGNFPGRFSGRQFSNSRSEMNVSTLELGDSALYLCASSLDLGTGNEKLFFGSGTQLSVL.

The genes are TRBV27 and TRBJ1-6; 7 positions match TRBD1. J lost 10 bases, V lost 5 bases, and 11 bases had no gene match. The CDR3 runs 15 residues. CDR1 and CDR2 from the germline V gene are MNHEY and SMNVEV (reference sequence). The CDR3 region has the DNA TGTGCCAGCAGTGGAGGACAGGTCCGCGGGTCACCCCTCCACTTT. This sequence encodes CASSGGQVRGSPLHF.

CDR3 in DNA: TGTGCCAGTAGTATAAGGGGGGCCGCAACTAATGAAAAACTGTTTTTT. The encoded protein is CASSIRGAATNEKLFF. The rearrangement uses TRBV19 and TRBJ1-4; D is possibly TRBD1 (6 bases). Germline loops: CDR1 LNHDA, CDR2 SQIVND (reference sequence). CDR3 length: 16 amino acids. Trimming pared 2 bases from V and 0 bases from J, leaving 10 bases between.

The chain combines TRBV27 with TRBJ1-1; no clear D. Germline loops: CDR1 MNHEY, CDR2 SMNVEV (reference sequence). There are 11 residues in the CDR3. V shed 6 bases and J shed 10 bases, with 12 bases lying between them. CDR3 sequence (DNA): TGTGCCAGCAGACTACACCTTGGAGCTTTCTTT. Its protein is CASRLHLGAFF.

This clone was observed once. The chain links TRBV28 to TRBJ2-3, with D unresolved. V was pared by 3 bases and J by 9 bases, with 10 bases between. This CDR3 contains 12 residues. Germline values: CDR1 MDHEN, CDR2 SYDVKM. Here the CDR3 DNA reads TGTGCCAGCAGTTTGCAGGTTCGGACGCAGTATTTT. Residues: CASSLQVRTQYF.

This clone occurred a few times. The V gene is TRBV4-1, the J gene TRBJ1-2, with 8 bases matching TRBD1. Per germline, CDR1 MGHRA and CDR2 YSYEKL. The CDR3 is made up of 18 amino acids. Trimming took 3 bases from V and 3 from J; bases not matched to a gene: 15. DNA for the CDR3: TGCGCCAGCAGCCACAAGGGGGCAGGGGGCGGATTGGACTATGGCTACACCTTC. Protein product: CASSHKGAGGGLDYGYTF.

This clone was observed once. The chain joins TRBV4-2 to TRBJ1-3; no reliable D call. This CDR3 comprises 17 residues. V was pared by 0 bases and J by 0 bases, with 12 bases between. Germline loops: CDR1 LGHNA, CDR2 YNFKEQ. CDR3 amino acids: CASSQDLGSGSGNTIYF. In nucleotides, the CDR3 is TGTGCCAGCAGCCAAGATCTCGGCAGCGGCTCTGGAAACACCATATATTTT.

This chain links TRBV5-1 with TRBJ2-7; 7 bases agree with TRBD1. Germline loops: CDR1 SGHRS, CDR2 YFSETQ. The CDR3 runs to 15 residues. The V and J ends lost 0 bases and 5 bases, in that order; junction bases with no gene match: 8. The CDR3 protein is CASSLDDRELDEQYF. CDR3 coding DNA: TGCGCCAGCAGCTTGGATGACAGGGAACTGGACGAGCAGTACTTC.

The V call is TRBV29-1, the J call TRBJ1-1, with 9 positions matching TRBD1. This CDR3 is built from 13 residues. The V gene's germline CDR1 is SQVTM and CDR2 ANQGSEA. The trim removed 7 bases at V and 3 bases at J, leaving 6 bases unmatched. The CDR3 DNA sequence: TGCAGCGCGGGAAGGACAGGGGACACTGAAGCTTTCTTT. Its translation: CSAGRTGDTEAFF. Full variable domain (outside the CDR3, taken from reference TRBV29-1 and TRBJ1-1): SAVISQKPSRDICQRGTSLTIQCQVDSQVTMMFWYRQQPGQSLTLIATANQGSEATYESGFVIDKFPISRPNLTFSTLTVSNMSPEDSSIYLCSAGRTGDTEAFFGQGTRLTVV.

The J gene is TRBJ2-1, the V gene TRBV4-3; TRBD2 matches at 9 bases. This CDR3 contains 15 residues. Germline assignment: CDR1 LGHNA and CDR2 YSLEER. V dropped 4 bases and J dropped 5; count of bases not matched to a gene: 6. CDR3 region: CASSPHGLANNEQFF. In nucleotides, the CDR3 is TGCGCCAGCAGCCCTCATGGACTAGCGAACAATGAGCAGTTCTTC.

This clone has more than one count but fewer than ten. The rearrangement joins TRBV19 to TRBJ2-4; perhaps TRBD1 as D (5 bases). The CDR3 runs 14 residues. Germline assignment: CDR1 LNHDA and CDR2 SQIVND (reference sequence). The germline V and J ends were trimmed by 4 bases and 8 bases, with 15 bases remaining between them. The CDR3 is CASSTRRGTDIQYF. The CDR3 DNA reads TGTGCCAGTAGTACCCGAAGGGGAACAGACATTCAGTACTTC. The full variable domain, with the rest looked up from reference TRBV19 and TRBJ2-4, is DGGITQSPKYLFRKEGQNVTLSCEQNLNHDAMYWYRQDPGQGLRLIYYSQIVNDFQKGDIAEGYSVSREKKESFPLTVTSAQKNPTAFYLCASSTRRGTDIQYFGAGTRLSVL.

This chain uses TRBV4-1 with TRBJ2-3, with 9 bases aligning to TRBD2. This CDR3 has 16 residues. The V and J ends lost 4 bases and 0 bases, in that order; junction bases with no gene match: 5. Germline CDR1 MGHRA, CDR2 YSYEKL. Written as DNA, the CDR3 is TGCGCCAGCAGCCCTGGACTAGCGCCCAGCACAGATACGCAGTATTTT. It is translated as CASSPGLAPSTDTQYF.

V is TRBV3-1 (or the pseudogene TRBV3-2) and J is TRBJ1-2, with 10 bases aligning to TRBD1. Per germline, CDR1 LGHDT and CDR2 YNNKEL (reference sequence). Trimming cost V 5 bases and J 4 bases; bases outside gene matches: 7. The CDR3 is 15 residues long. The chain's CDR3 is CASSYRDRGGYGYTF. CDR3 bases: TGTGCCAGCAGCTACCGGGACAGGGGCGGCTATGGCTACACCTTC.